This T cell receptor (beta chain) is from a study of lymphopenia after photon versus proton radiotherapy. Whole-study findings and limits: Under photons, naive T cells and diversity fell while effector/memory populations rose. Post-nadir TCR diversity decline inversely tracked overall survival among those who died. Oligoclonal CD8+ Temra expansion after nadir drove photon patients' diversity drop. Survival link was tested only in deceased patients; proton benefit remains a possibility.

Data came from immunoSEQ multiplex PCR; TCRdb stores just in-frame clones and leaves some out. Of over 25,000 clones detected, around 90% appear once; the ten largest clones hold 6.8%. The CDR3 length is 15 residues. Looked up from germline, CDR1 is SGDLS and CDR2 is YYNGEE. The V and J ends lost 4 bases and 5 bases, in that order; junction bases with no gene match: 5. A note on this clone: The antigen is undetermined.

The sequence was obtained from a woman aged 45 to 65 with pancreatic cancer. This chain uses TRBV9 with TRBJ2-1; 11 bases agree with TRBD2. Sample: peripheral blood, taken from a patient treated with photon-based radiotherapy. CDR3 nucleotide sequence: TGTGCCAGCAGCCGGGGACTAGCGGAGAACAATGAGCAGTTCTTC. This gives the protein CASSRGLAENNEQFF.